The 14 T cell receptor beta chains presented below share a single source sample, sequenced in a study of cytomegalovirus exposure and HLA in healthy donors. Primers included in the PCR were 60 Vbeta and 13 Jbeta primers. The method was immunoSEQ multiplex PCR; TCRdb's version includes in-frame clones alone and lacks a portion of them. The repertoire holds approximately 160,000 clones, with more than 80% as singletons. The specimen sequenced was PBMCs. The origin of the receptors is a woman between 18 and 29 years old in good health and CMV-seronegative.

The chain combines TRBV28 with TRBJ1-1; unclear D gene. The length of the CDR3 is 16 residues. Germline-derived CDR1 and CDR2 are MDHEN and SYDVKM. Trimming removed 3 bases at V and 2 bases at J, with 16 bases between. The CDR3 reads CASSLPGRGLNTEAFF. CDR3 nucleotide sequence: TGTGCCAGCAGTTTGCCTGGGCGAGGGCTCAACACTGAAGCTTTCTTT.

This clone rates as medium-sized. The J gene is TRBJ2-3, the V gene TRBV6-4, with 8 bases fitting TRBD2. J was trimmed by 0 bases and V by 3 bases; bases with no gene match: 2. Germline V gene lookup returns CDR1 MRHNA and CDR2 SNTAGT. This CDR3 is 15 amino acids long. The CDR3 nucleotides read TGTGCCAGCAGTGAGGCTAGCGGGAGCACAGATACGCAGTATTTT. As protein: CASSEASGSTDTQYF.

There are a few counts of this clone. The chain combines TRBV28 with TRBJ2-4; TRBD2 aligns across 8 bases. Trimming took 2 bases from V and 7 from J; bases not matched to a gene: 28. The CDR3 totals 22 residues. Germline V gene lookup returns CDR1 MDHEN and CDR2 SYDVKM. CDR3 sequence (DNA): TGTGCCAGCAGTTTAGAGGTTCGCATGGCCAATGGACTAGCCGGGGAGGGGAACATTCAGTACTTC. Translating it yields CASSLEVRMANGLAGEGNIQYF.

The genes are TRBV28 and TRBJ2-2; D is uncertain. V was shortened by 7 bases and J by 6 bases, with 12 bases between the two germline ends. This CDR3 has 13 residues. Germline V CDR1 and CDR2: MDHEN, SYDVKM. The CDR3 coding sequence is TGTGCCAGCATCTCCGGGTGGGCCGGGGAGCTGTTTTTT. This gives the protein CASISGWAGELFF.

The chain is built from TRBV7-2 and TRBJ1-2; the match to TRBD1 covers 7 bases. This CDR3 has 14 amino acids. The V gene end was trimmed by 5 bases and the J gene end by 9 bases; junction bases not matched to a gene: 12. Germline loops: CDR1 SGHTA, CDR2 FQGNSA. The CDR3 loop is CASSDRTGGGSYTF. CDR3 sequence (DNA): TGTGCCAGCAGCGATCGGACAGGCGGAGGAAGCTACACCTTC.

The V call is TRBV15, the J call TRBJ2-6; D is unclear. Trimming took 5 bases from V and 4 from J, leaving 9 bases between them. The CDR3 has 14 residues. Germline lookup yields CDR1 LNHNV and CDR2 YYDKDF (reference sequence). This CDR3 is CATSLLSGANVLTF. CDR3 nucleotide sequence: TGTGCCACCAGCCTCTTGTCCGGGGCCAACGTCCTGACTTTC. The variable domain in full, completed from reference TRBV15 and TRBJ2-6, reads DAMVIQNPRYQVTQFGKPVTLSCSQTLNHNVMYWYQQKSSQAPKLLFHYYDKDFNNEADTPDNFQSRRPNTSFCFLDIRSPGLGDTAMYLCATSLLSGANVLTFGAGSRLTVL.

The chain's CDR3 is CASSLSQGQMTYEQYF. The CDR3 DNA is TGTGCCAGCAGCTTAAGTCAGGGACAGATGACCTACGAGCAGTACTTC. The V and J genes are TRBV7-9 and TRBJ2-7, with 7 bases that match TRBD1. Germline CDR1 is SEHNR and CDR2 is FQNEAQ (reference sequence). This CDR3 region has 16 residues. The trim removed 2 bases at V and 2 bases at J, leaving 9 bases unmatched.

The rearrangement joins TRBV5-8 to TRBJ2-1; D ambiguous. Between the trimmed V and J ends, which lost 4 bases and 9 bases, there was a span of 11 bases. CDR3 length equals 12 residues. Germline V gene data show CDR1 as SGHTS and CDR2 as YDEGEE. The CDR3 spells CASSPGVFEQFF. CDR3 DNA: TGTGCCAGCAGCCCCGGAGTCTTTGAGCAGTTCTTC.

The rearrangement uses TRBV18 and TRBJ1-3; D gene unclear. The CDR3 runs 15 residues. Trimming cost V 3 bases and J 0 bases, with 9 bases left between them. Germline CDR1 and CDR2: KGHSH and LQKENI. In DNA form, the CDR3 reads TGTGCCAGCTCACCCCCCGAGGTCTCTGGAAACACCATATATTTT. Translation gives CASSPPEVSGNTIYF.

The chain couples TRBV5-4 to TRBJ1-2; a possible D gene is TRBD1 (5 bases). CDR1 SGHNT and CDR2 YYREEE come from the germline V gene (reference sequence). The CDR3 loop spans 14 amino acids. Deletions cut 0 bases from V and 5 bases from J, with 11 bases between. The CDR3 here is CASSLGREIYGYTF. CDR3 sequence (DNA): TGTGCCAGCAGCTTGGGCAGGGAAATTTATGGCTACACCTTC.

In its sample, this clone was seen once. The chain employs TRBV11-2 and TRBJ2-7; D might be TRBD2 (6 bases). Looked up from germline, CDR1 is SGHAT and CDR2 is FQNNGV. This CDR3 spans 15 amino acids. Trimming took 5 bases from V and 6 from J, leaving 20 bases between them. The CDR3 DNA is TGTGCCAGCAGCCTCCTCGCGGGAACCCAAGGCGAGCAGTACTTC. This encodes CASSLLAGTQGEQYF.

The chain carries TRBV4-2 and TRBJ2-1; 7 bases fit TRBD1. Germline trimming cut 0 bases from V and 3 bases from J; bases unmatched to any gene: 8. The CDR3 has 17 residues. In germline, CDR1 is LGHNA, CDR2 YNFKEQ. CDR3 DNA: TGTGCCAGCAGCCAAGATCAGGGACAGAGCCTCTACAATGAGCAGTTCTTC. Its translation is CASSQDQGQSLYNEQFF.

On this clone itself: Other DNA sequences in the sample encode the same CDR3. The V call is TRBV5-6, the J call TRBJ2-1, with TRBD2 matching over 7 bases. Trimming cost V 1 base and J 2 bases; bases outside gene matches: 3. Germline V gene lookup returns CDR1 SGHDT and CDR2 YYEEEE. The length of the CDR3 is 15 residues. CDR3 amino acids: CASSLSGGAYNEQFF. CDR3 coding DNA: TGTGCCAGCAGCTTGTCGGGAGGCGCCTACAATGAGCAGTTCTTC. Drawing the rest from reference TRBV5-6 and TRBJ2-1, the complete variable domain is DAGVTQSPTHLIKTRGQQVTLRCSPKSGHDTVSWYQQALGQGPQFIFQYYEEEERQRGNFPDRFSGHQFPNYSSELNVNALLLGDSALYLCASSLSGGAYNEQFFGPGTRLTVL.

The chain is built from TRBV7-8 and TRBJ2-5; D uncertain. Germline V lookup: CDR1 SGHVS, CDR2 FQNEAQ. The CDR3 runs 14 residues. The V end was cut by 5 bases, the J end by 7 bases, with 17 bases between. For the CDR3, the DNA is TGTGCCAGCAGCCCCTCTGACTCCGAAGGGACCCAGTACTTC. This translates into CASSPSDSEGTQYF.